The 6 T cell receptor beta chains in this list originate from one sample, sequenced in a study of T cells in tuberculosis. This table comes from immunoSEQ multiplex PCR, and its TCRdb copy is limited to in-frame clones, with some not included. The sample includes about 33,000 clones, roughly 90% of them seen just once. The sequenced material came from PBMCs. These receptors all come from a donor under 30 with latent tuberculosis or without tuberculosis infection. Some clones in this sample may be carry-over from other donors' samples.

This chain uses TRBV13 with TRBJ1-2; TRBD1 matches 7 bases. V lost 5 bases to trimming and J lost 2 bases; unmatched junction nucleotides: 5. The CDR3 extends over 14 amino acids. Germline V gives CDR1 PRHDT, CDR2 FYEKMQ (reference sequence). CDR3 region: CASSPRGANYGYTF. Here the CDR3 DNA reads TGTGCCAGCAGCCCCAGGGGGGCCAACTATGGCTACACCTTC.

V is TRBV5-1 and J is TRBJ2-7; TRBD1 might be the D (5 bases). Trimming pared 0 bases from V and 3 bases from J, leaving 13 bases between. The CDR3 consists of 15 residues. Germline lookup yields CDR1 SGHRS and CDR2 YFSETQ. CDR3 region: CASSLGQGFFYEQYF. For the CDR3, the DNA is TGCGCCAGCAGCTTGGGGCAGGGTTTTTTCTACGAGCAGTACTTC.

The chain employs TRBV4-1 and TRBJ2-3; D perhaps matches TRBD1 (5 bases). Germline loops: CDR1 MGHRA, CDR2 YSYEKL. Trimming cost V 5 bases and J 0 bases, with 15 bases left between them. The CDR3 sequence is 16 residues long. CDR3 region: CASSRGAQGSTDTQYF. CDR3 in DNA: TGCGCCAGCAGCAGGGGCGCTCAGGGAAGCACAGATACGCAGTATTTT.

This sequence joins TRBV28 and TRBJ1-1; D might be TRBD1 (5 bases). The CDR3 consists of 13 residues. V was shortened by 6 bases and J by 6 bases, with 14 bases between the two germline ends. Germline CDR1 reads MDHEN; CDR2 reads SYDVKM. The CDR3 region has the DNA TGTGCCAGCAGCCCCCGACAGAGCGCTGAAGCTTTCTTT. Translated: CASSPRQSAEAFF.

This clone was found once. The DNA of the CDR3 is TGTGCCAGCAGCTTAGCCGGCAGGGGATTCTATGGCTACACCTTC. This translates into CASSLAGRGFYGYTF. The rearrangement joins TRBV7-9 to TRBJ1-2; tentatively, D is TRBD1 (6 bases). Trimming took off 0 bases at V and 4 bases at J, with 12 bases between the two ends. CDR1 and CDR2 from the germline V gene are SEHNR and FQNEAQ (reference sequence). The CDR3 sequence is 15 residues long.

V usage is TRBV9 and J usage is TRBJ1-1, with D perhaps matching TRBD1 (5 bases). V was pared by 3 bases and J by 4 bases, with 13 bases between. CDR3 length equals 14 residues. Germline V lookup: CDR1 SGDLS, CDR2 YYNGEE. This chain's CDR3 is CASSEGPGGTEAFF. In DNA form, the CDR3 reads TGTGCCAGCAGCGAGGGCCCGGGGGGCACTGAAGCTTTCTTT.